This entry describes one T cell receptor (beta chain). Its antigen remains unidentified. This sample stems from a study of tumor and adjacent non-tumor tissue in lung cancer. CDR1 and CDR2 from the germline V gene are PRHDT and FYEKMQ (reference sequence). CDR3 size: 15 residues. Trimming removed 1 base from V and 14 bases from J, with 22 bases in between. The library came from three nested PCR rounds adapted from ARM-PCR protocols. In TCRdb, the multiplex PCR reads were re-called with MiXCR into one record per CDR3 protein. The sample holds more than 55,000 distinct CDR3 sequences, around 82% seen once. Study-level points and caveats: TCR diversity was significantly greater in tumor than normal lung tissue. In normal lung, the top 100 clones were significantly more dominant than in tumor.

No cell sorting was done before RNA was extracted from the tissue. Distant lung tissue was collected more than 3 cm away from the tumor edge. Sequencing was done on a sample of distant non-tumor lung tissue. The receptor was isolated from a man aged 55 to 70 with non-small cell lung cancer. The chain is built from TRBV13 and TRBJ2-3; possible D gene TRBD1, 5 bases. The CDR3 protein is CASSLVRQNTDTWYF. The CDR3 bases are TGTGCCAGCAGCTTAGTGAGACAGAACACAGATACGTGGTATTTT.